This T cell receptor (beta chain) was sequenced for a study of CD8+ T cells in alopecia areata. Study-wide background: Dosing spanned 6 to 18 months on tofacitinib, then 6 months off drug. Notes on the study in general: Between patients, shared TCR sequences were less clear than in mice. This was possibly due in part to HLA diversity in the patient population. Lesional scalp, notably in alopecia totalis/universalis, had clonality above that of normal scalp.

Specified treatment: oral pan-JAK inhibitor, 5-10 mg twice daily. Punch biopsies of lesional scalp, plus peripheral blood, were taken from alopecia areata patients. With regard to this clone: No antigen is known for it.

Germline lookup yields CDR1 GTSNPN and CDR2 SVGIG (reference sequence). Germline trimming cut 2 bases from V and 9 bases from J; bases unmatched to any gene: 11. The CDR3 is 15 amino acids. Once RNA had been extracted, it was reverse transcribed into cDNA to act as the sequencing template. Some clones are missing from TCRdb's copy, which holds only in-frame ones; the method was immunoSEQ multiplex PCR. The sample carries about 160,000 clones, 65% recorded once. The clonotype originates from a human donor with alopecia areata. The sequencing used CD4+ T cells sorted from blood, collected at week 4, from a patient treated with tofacitinib. This chain uses TRBV30 with TRBJ2-1; 9 bases are shared with TRBD2. The CDR3 sequence is CAWSYRAGGISEQFF. For the CDR3, the DNA is TGTGCCTGGAGTTACCGTGCGGGGGGGATCTCTGAGCAGTTCTTC.